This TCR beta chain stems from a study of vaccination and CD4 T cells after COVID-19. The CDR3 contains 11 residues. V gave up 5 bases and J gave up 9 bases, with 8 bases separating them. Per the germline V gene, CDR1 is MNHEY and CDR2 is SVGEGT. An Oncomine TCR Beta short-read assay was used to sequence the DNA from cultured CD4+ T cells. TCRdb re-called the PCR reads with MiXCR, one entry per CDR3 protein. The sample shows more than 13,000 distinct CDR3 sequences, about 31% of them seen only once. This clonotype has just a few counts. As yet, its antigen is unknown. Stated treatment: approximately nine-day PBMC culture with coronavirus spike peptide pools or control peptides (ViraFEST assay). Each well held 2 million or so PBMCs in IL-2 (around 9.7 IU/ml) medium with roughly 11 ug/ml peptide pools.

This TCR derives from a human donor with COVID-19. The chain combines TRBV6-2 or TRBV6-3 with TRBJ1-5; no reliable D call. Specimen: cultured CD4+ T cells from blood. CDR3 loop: CASSKGPPQHF. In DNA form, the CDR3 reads TGTGCCAGCAGTAAAGGGCCGCCCCAGCATTTT.